This T cell receptor beta chain was sequenced for a study of cytomegalovirus exposure and HLA in healthy donors. The CDR3 is 14 amino acids. Germline values: CDR1 SGHTA, CDR2 FQGTGA. V was trimmed by 2 bases and J by 7 bases, leaving 9 bases between them. This clone has a handful of counts. The study ran its PCR with 60 Vbeta and 13 Jbeta primers. Sequenced by immunoSEQ multiplex PCR; TCRdb stores in-frame clones only, minus some. The data show about 140,000 clones, approximately 77% seen once. The receptor comes from a woman aged 45-65 years in good health and CMV-seronegative. The chain is built from TRBV7-3 and TRBJ1-6, with D possibly TRBD1 on 6 matching bases. The sequencing sample was made of PBMCs. The CDR3 region has the DNA TGTGCCAGCAGCTTAGGACAGCCAAATTCACCCCTCCACTTT. As protein: CASSLGQPNSPLHF.